Included here is one T cell receptor (beta chain) sequence, with context. Its antigen is still unknown. Base quality data are lacking; no much larger clone is found one base away. These data are taken from a study of shared clonotypes between healthy human individuals (dated by TCRdb to the early 2020s). Regarding the research as a whole: The cohort included a few men and a couple of women between 18 and 49 years of age. To estimate repertoire size and how much clonotypes are shared between individuals, the study performed deep sequencing of blood TCR repertoires from roughly five healthy adults. Per donor, leukapheresis produced somewhere between about 0.9 and 9.5 billion PBMCs. Libraries were prepared and TCR repertoires were sequenced by different laboratories using diverse techniques, in order to increase sequencing depth and limit assay-specific biases. For each donor, CD4 naive and CD4 memory were each given three plates, CD8 naive was given two plates, and CD8 memory was given one plate.

The CDR3 goes from the cysteine to the phenylalanine over 14 residues. CDR3 DNA is the only sequence kept; it has 42 bases, read in frame from the first base. CDR1 and CDR2 are read off the germline V gene (reference sequence) as SGHNT and YYREEE. V is pared back by 2 bases and J by 0 bases, with 8 bases lying between the germline termini. Here is what the overall study found, with its caveats: Clonotypes shared by all four sorted-subset donors showed higher generation probabilities than non-shared clonotypes. Based on pairwise subsampling, the degree of clonotype sharing among donors was expected to be affected by sequencing depth. Because the study included only a small number of donors, the genetic and exposure-history diversity represented was limited. Even with the large sequencing depth, rarefaction of the sorted-subset datasets indicated that sequencing was incomplete. Larger estimated clonotype richness was generally found for naive subsets than for memory subsets. Sampling was restricted to blood, and TCR repertoires in tissues likely differ from the TCR repertoires found in blood. When several donors were compared, the shared fraction of clonotypes was around 5% for naive CD4, about 4% for naive CD8, more than 2% for memory CD4, and under 0.5% for memory CD8.

The donors were healthy, HIV-negative adults who had no recently reported acute infections or vaccinations. All donors were Caucasian adults living in Nashville, Tennessee, USA. Magnetic negative selection was used to enrich CD4+ T cells, after which naive cells were positively selected on CD45RA and the negative fraction became the memory subset. Blood was obtained by leukapheresis, after which PBMCs were separated by Ficoll-Histopaque density gradient centrifugation and cryopreserved in liquid nitrogen vapor phase. Purity and quantity of every magnetically sorted T cell population were checked by analytical flow cytometry. Each sorted fraction had its genomic DNA isolated and then quantified by UV absorbance on a Nanodrop 2000c. TCR CDR3 regions were amplified from genomic DNA by multiplex PCR using the deep immunoSEQ assay. Extracted genomic DNA from each cell subset was spread evenly across all wells of several immunoSEQ 96-well plates, with each plate serving as a replicate. For sorted subsets, 150 to 200 ng genomic DNA, equal to 30,000 to 35,000 T cell genomes, was loaded into each replicate PCR. The purified libraries were quantified using a Qubit 3.0 fluorometer, sized with a Bioanalyzer 2100, and then quantified again using the KAPA Library Quantification kit. Every immunoSEQ 96-well plate was sequenced on a separate single-read 150-cycle Illumina NextSeq 550 flow cell. The source study handled its data this way. Because the immunoSEQ output held only junctional sequences and lacked quality scores, the filtering could not match the filtering applied to full-length reads. Sequences were annotated with PyIR, a Python wrapper for IgBLAST v1.9, and V/J genes and CDR3 were assigned using IMGT germline references. Any read was removed if the V/J assignment was weak (E-value above 1e-6), the CDR3 was missing, or the read contained stop codons, out-of-frame junctions, or ambiguous translated residues. V3J clonotypes were defined by identical inferred V gene, J gene, and CDR3 amino acid sequence. Percentage overlap between repertoires was computed as shared unique clonotypes divided by the size of the smaller repertoire. Three approaches were used to assess repertoire richness: RTK rarefaction, the Chao1 estimator, and Recon v2.1 estimates of unobserved clonotypes. Generation probabilities were computed with OLGA for all TCRbeta clonotypes obtained by the gDNA method from several donors. TCRdb retrieved this table from immuneACCESS and kept in-frame rearrangements only. Not all clones are present; in checked studies, unresolved V genes account for under half, and no reason is known for the remainder. V and J calls and clone size are those listed in that table; D and trimming were worked out from the DNA. Here the sample has 2.3 million or so clones; more than 80% occur a single time. About 0.39% of the sample comes from the top ten.

In this chain, TRBV5-4 is recombined with TRBJ1-1; the D gene assignment is ambiguous. The receptor was isolated from a man between 18 and 35 years old in good health. Some clones in this sample may be carry-over from other donors' samples. The specimen sequenced was naive CD4+ T cells from PBMCs. Read against the paper, the sample's cell subset or site label means: CD45RA+ positively selected. The CDR3 here reads CASSFRAMNTEAFF. The base sequence is TGTGCCAGCAGCTTTCGGGCTATGAACACTGAAGCTTTCTTT.